This TCR beta chain was found in a study of T-cell memory formation after mild COVID-19. Study conclusions and caveats: Prior to infection, memory already included some responding clones, suggesting cross-reactive memory joined. Contracting CD4+ clones were located mainly in CM and EM, and CD8+ clones in EMRA.

Per the germline V gene, CDR1 is LGHNA and CDR2 is YSLEER. The junction had 10 bases not matched to a gene; V was cut back by 4 bases and J by 1 base. The CDR3 has 17 residues. Concerning this clonotype itself: Antigen: not known.

Researchers used 5'RACE with constant-segment primers to make TCR alpha and TCR beta cDNA libraries that carry sample barcodes and UMIs. TCRdb reanalysed the 5' RACE reads using MiXCR and keeps one entry per CDR3 protein. The sample includes approximately 260,000 distinct CDR3 sequences, about 16% of them seen just once. This TCR came from a man between 18 and 35 years old who had mild COVID-19 (a few samples of this study predate the infection). Cell type and time point are not known. The material sequenced was PBMCs or a T cell subset sorted from them (not recorded which). The chain recombines TRBV4-3 with TRBJ2-5, with 9 bases identical to TRBD1. CDR3 coding DNA: TGCGCCAGCAGCCGTTGGGCCGGGACAGGGATCCAAGAGACCCAGTACTTC. Translating gives CASSRWAGTGIQETQYF.